This T cell receptor (beta chain) was documented in a study of somatic mutations in cytotoxic T cells in rheumatoid arthritis. Trimming removed 6 bases from V and 3 bases from J, with 21 bases in between. The CDR3 sequence is 17 residues long. The V gene's germline CDR1 is KGHSH and CDR2 LQKENI. Libraries were prepared by immunoSEQ multiplex PCR; TCRdb keeps only in-frame clonotypes and omits some of them. The sample carries 15,000 to 20,000 clones, about four fifths recorded once. The specimen sequenced was CD8+ T cells sorted from blood. V usage is TRBV18 and J usage is TRBJ1-5; weak D call: TRBD1 (6 bases). This clonotype originated in a man between 18 and 35 years old with rheumatoid arthritis. CDR3 sequence (DNA): TGTGCCAGCTCTCAAGGGGCACAGGGCGGGTACAATCAGCCCCAGCATTTT. Translated, it gives CASSQGAQGGYNQPQHF.